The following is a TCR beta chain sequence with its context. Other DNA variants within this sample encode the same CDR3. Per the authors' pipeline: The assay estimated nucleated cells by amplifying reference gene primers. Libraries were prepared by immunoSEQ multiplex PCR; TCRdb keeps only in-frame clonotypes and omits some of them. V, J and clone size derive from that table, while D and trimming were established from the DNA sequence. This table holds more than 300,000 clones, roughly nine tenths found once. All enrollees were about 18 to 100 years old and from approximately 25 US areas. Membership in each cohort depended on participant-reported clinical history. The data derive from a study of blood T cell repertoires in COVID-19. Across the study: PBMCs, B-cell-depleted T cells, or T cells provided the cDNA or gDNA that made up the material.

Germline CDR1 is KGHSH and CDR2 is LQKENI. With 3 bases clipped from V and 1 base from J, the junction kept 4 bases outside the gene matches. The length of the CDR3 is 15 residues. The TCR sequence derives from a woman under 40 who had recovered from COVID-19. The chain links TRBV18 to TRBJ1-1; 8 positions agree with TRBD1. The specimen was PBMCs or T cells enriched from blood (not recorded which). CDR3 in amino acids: CASSPQGATNTEAFF. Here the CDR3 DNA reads TGTGCCAGCTCACCCCAGGGGGCGACGAACACTGAAGCTTTCTTT.